This TCR beta chain was sequenced for a study of graft-versus-host responses after intestinal transplantation (TCRdb year 2021). Study-level background: The transplants that recipients received were multivisceral, liver-intestinal, or isolated intestinal. Anti-thymocyte globulin induction was given to all recipients, followed by maintenance tacrolimus and steroids for around three years. Samples from a few later patients were sequenced in-house on an Illumina MiSeq with MiXCR processing rather than by the commercial service. Donor T cell macrochimerism was defined as a peak of at least 4% donor T cells among recipient peripheral blood mononuclear cells. A cohort of more than 20 intestinal transplant recipients, including one retransplant, was enrolled, and 3 patients lacking pretransplant specimens were excluded. To identify alloreactive clones, pre-transplant mixed lymphocyte reaction products were sequenced and compared with unstimulated pre-transplant donor and recipient T cells. After intestinal transplantation, graft-versus-host and host-versus-graft alloreactive T cell clones were followed in the graft, circulation and bone marrow using bulk TCR-beta CDR3 sequencing. What the authors observed across the whole study: Early after transplant, peak levels of circulating GvH clones were found to be associated with declines in HvG clones. GvH clones were detected in recipient bone marrow, and some of these GvH clones were observed earlier in ileal mucosa or blood, consistent with an intestinal mucosal origin. The relatively low number and heterogeneity of intestinal transplant patients limited the conclusions. In patients with donor T cell macrochimerism, the allografts had high GvH to HvG T cell clonal ratios.

For this clone: This clone's antigen is unknown. Base qualities are missing; no much larger clone stands one base away.

The CDR3 runs 15 residues from the cysteine to the phenylalanine. Of the read, only the CDR3 DNA is kept; its 45 bases are in frame from base 1. The germline V gene (reference sequence) sets CDR1 to MNHNY and CDR2 to SVGAGI. V is pruned by 4 bases and J by 6 bases, leaving 12 bases of the junction without a gene match. Blood samples were collected up to 4 times in the first month after transplant and then at least monthly when available. Library preparation used the immunoSEQ multiplex PCR assay. High-throughput TCR-beta CDR3 sequencing of genomic DNA from most patients was performed by Adaptive Biotechnologies. Per the source publication's procedure: TCR sequencing data were retrieved from Adaptive's ImmunoSEQ software for 15 to 20 patients, whereas three other patients were processed with MiXCR and VDJtools. CDR3 nucleotide sequences shared between donor and recipient were removed because their origin could not be assigned. At least 2-fold expansion over unstimulated cells and a minimum CFSE-low frequency of 0.002% (template counts) or 0.001% (read counts) were required for clones to be classified as alloreactive. Mappable clones were those detected in sequenced pre-transplant spleen, lymph node, or MLR CFSE-low populations of the donor or recipient. The cumulative frequency of alloreactive clones was calculated as a percentage of all sequences, weighted by copy number. The table comes from immuneACCESS by way of TCRdb, which keeps in-frame sequences with V and J called. Part of the clones is missing from these tables; in studies checked, under half for an unresolved V gene and the rest for unknown reasons. The DNA gave D and trimming, while V, J and clone size come from that table. Across this sample there are under 45,000 clones, with 80% to 95% seen only once. Less than 4% of the sample is taken by the ten largest.

The sequence was collected from a human patient who received an intestinal transplant, so some T cells may come from the graft donor. This sample comprised PBMCs, obtained 700 to 750 days after intestinal transplantation. The chain links TRBV6-6 with TRBJ2-7, and 7 junction bases match TRBD2. The sequence in DNA is TGTGCCAGCAGTTCAATCCCGGGACTAACTCGCGAGCAGTACTTC. Translated, this gives CASSSIPGLTREQYF.